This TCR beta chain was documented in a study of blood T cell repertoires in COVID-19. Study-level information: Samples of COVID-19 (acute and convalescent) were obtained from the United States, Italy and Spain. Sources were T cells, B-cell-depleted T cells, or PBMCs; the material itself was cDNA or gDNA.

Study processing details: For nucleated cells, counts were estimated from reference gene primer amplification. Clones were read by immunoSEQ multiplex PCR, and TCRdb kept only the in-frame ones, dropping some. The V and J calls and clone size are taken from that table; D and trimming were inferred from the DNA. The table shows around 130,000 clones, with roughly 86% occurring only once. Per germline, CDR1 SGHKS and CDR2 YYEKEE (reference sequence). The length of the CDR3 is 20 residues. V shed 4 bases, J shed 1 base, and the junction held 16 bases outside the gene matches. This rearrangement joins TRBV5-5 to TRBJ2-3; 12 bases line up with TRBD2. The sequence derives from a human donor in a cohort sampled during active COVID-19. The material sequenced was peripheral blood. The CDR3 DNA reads TGTGCCAGCAGCCTTGGGCTCAGGCTAGCGGGGGGGCGGGGCACAGATACGCAGTATTTT. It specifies CASSLGLRLAGGRGTDTQYF. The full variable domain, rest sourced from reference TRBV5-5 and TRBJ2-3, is DAGVTQSPTHLIKTRGQQVTLRCSPISGHKSVSWYQQVLGQGPQFIFQYYEKEERGRGNFPDRFSARQFPNYSSELNVNALLLGDSALYLCASSLGLRLAGGRGTDTQYFGPGTRLTVL.